The 11 T cell receptor beta chains listed next were all sequenced from one sample in a study of cytomegalovirus exposure and HLA in healthy donors. Both 60 Vbeta primers and 13 Jbeta primers went into the PCR. Sequencing used immunoSEQ multiplex PCR; TCRdb keeps in-frame clones, though not all of them. The table has about 90,000 clones, around 84% seen once; the top ten hold around 4.3%. Sequencing input: PBMCs. Every receptor here comes from a middle-aged woman in good health and CMV-seropositive.

The chain carries TRBV6-6 and TRBJ2-5; TRBD2 matches 8 bases. The CDR3 runs 15 residues. Trimming took 0 bases from V and 4 from J; bases not matched to a gene: 4. Germline CDR1 is MNHNY and CDR2 is SVGAGI (reference sequence). The chain's CDR3 is CASSYSSGGIETQYF. CDR3 nucleotide sequence: TGTGCCAGCAGTTACTCATCGGGAGGGATAGAGACCCAGTACTTC.

CDR3 sequence (DNA): TGTGCCAGCAGCTTTCCAGGGGCATCCAGGGAGCAGTACTTC. Amino acid sequence: CASSFPGASREQYF. The chain carries TRBV5-4 and TRBJ2-7, with D perhaps TRBD1 (6 bases). This CDR3 has 14 residues. The germline V gene has CDR1 SGHNT and CDR2 YYREEE (reference sequence). V shed 2 bases and J shed 7 bases, with 16 bases lying between them.

The CDR3 spells CASSQDGAGAQSSYNEQFF. CDR3 nucleotide sequence: TGCGCCAGCAGCCAAGATGGCGCGGGAGCCCAAAGCTCCTACAATGAGCAGTTCTTC. The chain uses TRBV4-1 and TRBJ2-1; TRBD2 aligns across 7 bases. CDR3 size: 19 residues. The junction had 11 bases not matched to a gene; V was cut back by 0 bases and J by 0 bases. Germline values: CDR1 MGHRA, CDR2 YSYEKL.

V is TRBV19 and J is TRBJ2-2; possible D gene TRBD1, 6 bases. The germline CDR1 and CDR2 sequences are LNHDA and SQIVND (reference sequence). This CDR3 contains 13 residues. Between the trimmed V and J ends, which lost 6 bases and 6 bases, there was a span of 11 bases. CDR3: CASRPPGAGELFF. CDR3 sequence (DNA): TGTGCCAGTAGACCTCCAGGGGCCGGGGAGCTGTTTTTT.

The rearrangement joins TRBV6-1 to TRBJ2-1; 12 positions match TRBD2. This CDR3 contains 15 residues. The germline V gene encodes CDR1 MNHNS and CDR2 SASEGT. V trimming: 2 bases; J trimming: 6 bases; junction bases outside the gene matches: 2. For the CDR3, the DNA is TGTGCCAGCAGTGAAATACTAGCGGGGGGCAATGAGCAGTTCTTC. Amino acids: CASSEILAGGNEQFF.

The chain carries TRBV2 and TRBJ1-2, with 9 bases that match TRBD1. Germline CDR1 reads SNHLY; CDR2 reads FYNNEI. V trimming: 5 bases; J trimming: 1 base; junction bases outside the gene matches: 5. CDR3 length: 15 amino acids. The CDR3 is CASSQGTGNNYGYTF. As DNA, the CDR3 is TGTGCCAGCAGTCAAGGGACAGGGAATAACTATGGCTACACCTTC. Full variable domain (missing parts from reference TRBV2 and TRBJ1-2): EPEVTQTPSHQVTQMGQEVILRCVPISNHLYFYWYRQILGQKVEFLVSFYNNEISEKSEIFDDQFSVERPDGSNFTLKIRSTKLEDSAMYFCASSQGTGNNYGYTFGSGTRLTVV.

On this clone: Other DNA sequences from this sample encode an identical CDR3 as well. This sequence joins TRBV7-2 and TRBJ1-1; unclear D gene. Germline V gene sequence: CDR1 SGHTA, CDR2 FQGNSA. This CDR3 contains 13 residues. V lost 1 base, J lost 1 base, and 4 bases lay in between. CDR3 sequence (DNA): TGTGCCAGCAGCTTAGGACAGAACACTGAAGCTTTCTTT. It yields the protein CASSLGQNTEAFF. The complete variable domain, with remaining parts taken from reference TRBV7-2 and TRBJ1-1, reads GAGVSQSPSNKVTEKGKDVELRCDPISGHTALYWYRQSLGQGLEFLIYFQGNSAPDKSGLPSDRFSAERTGGSVSTLTIQRTQQEDSAVYLCASSLGQNTEAFFGQGTRLTVV.

The chain is built from TRBV27 and TRBJ2-1; D remains ambiguous. Trimming took 6 bases from V and 0 from J, leaving 18 bases between them. Germline V gene sequence: CDR1 MNHEY, CDR2 SMNVEV (reference sequence). CDR3 length: 17 amino acids. The CDR3 region is CASRIHSPPSSYNEQFF. CDR3 nucleotide sequence: TGTGCCAGCAGAATTCACAGCCCACCGAGCTCCTACAATGAGCAGTTCTTC.

The V gene is TRBV7-2, the J gene TRBJ2-7; the match to TRBD1 covers 10 bases. The CDR3 covers 18 residues. Germline V gene data show CDR1 as SGHTA and CDR2 as FQGNSA. After removal of 2 bases from V and 3 bases from J, the junction contained 13 bases not matched to a gene. The CDR3 DNA follows: TGTGCCAGCAGCTTACGGTCCCTGACAGGGGGCTCGGTCTACGAGCAGTACTTC. Its protein product is CASSLRSLTGGSVYEQYF.

This clone showed up just once. The chain carries TRBV30 and TRBJ1-5, with TRBD1 matching 9 bases. The J segment lost 3 bases and the V segment lost 3 bases, leaving 6 bases of the junction unmatched. The CDR3 sequence is 15 residues long. Germline CDR1 GTSNPN, CDR2 SVGIG (reference sequence). CDR3 nucleotides: TGTGCCTGGAGCCGGACAGGGGCAACCAATCAGCCCCAGCATTTT. Translated, it gives CAWSRTGATNQPQHF.

V is TRBV5-1 and J is TRBJ2-5; possible D gene TRBD2, 5 bases. CDR3 length: 14 amino acids. From germline, CDR1 is SGHRS and CDR2 YFSETQ. V lost 4 bases to trimming and J lost 5 bases, with 15 bases between them. In DNA, the CDR3 is TGCGCCAGCAGCCAGGCCGGGGATGTGGAGACCCAGTACTTC. It yields the protein CASSQAGDVETQYF.